This entry lists 6 T cell receptor beta chains sequenced from one sample in a study of control samples from healthy donors and cancer patients (dated by TCRdb to between 2020 and 2021). The library was obtained by the immunoSEQ multiplex PCR assay. What TCRdb holds here is the immuneACCESS table cut down to in-frame rearrangements. Part of the clones is not present; checked against another copy, under half of the missing clones reflect an unresolved V gene, and the others are unexplained. The sample yields around 150,000 clones; just under 95% were counted once. The ten largest make up more than 8% of the sample. The sequenced material came from blood. Source of these receptors: a middle-aged woman in good health.

The genes are TRBV7-7 and TRBJ2-2, with D possibly matching TRBD1 (6 bases). This CDR3 is 12 amino acids long. Germline CDR1 SSHAT, CDR2 FNYEAQ (reference sequence). Trimming shortened V by 8 bases and J by 6 bases, and 10 bases separated the two germline ends. CDR3 sequence (DNA): TGTGCCAGCGCCAGGGGCGCCGGGGAGCTGTTTTTT. Amino acids: CASARGAGELFF.

This clone was observed once. V usage is TRBV10-3 and J usage is TRBJ1-1; possibly TRBD1 for D (5 bases). The CDR3 loop spans 13 amino acids. V was clipped by 10 bases and J by 1 base, with 13 bases between them. The germline V gene encodes CDR1 ENHRY and CDR2 SYGVKD. CDR3 residues: CATRGAANTEAFF. The CDR3 nucleotides read TGTGCCACCAGAGGGGCAGCGAACACTGAAGCTTTCTTT.

The V and J genes are TRBV2 and TRBJ1-3, with D unresolved. The CDR3 contains 14 residues. V gave up 4 bases and J gave up 2 bases, with 9 bases separating them. Germline CDR1 SNHLY, CDR2 FYNNEI. CDR3 bases: TGTGCCAGCAGTGTGCTCAGGCCTGGAAACACCATATATTTT. The encoded protein is CASSVLRPGNTIYF.

CDR3 in DNA: TGTGCCAGCAGCTTAGACGGCAGGGACACTGAAGCTTTCTTT. Protein product: CASSLDGRDTEAFF. The V call is TRBV11-2, the J call TRBJ1-1; TRBD1 might be the D (5 bases). Germline V gives CDR1 SGHAT, CDR2 FQNNGV. With 0 bases removed from V and 3 bases from J, the gap between germline ends came to 8 bases. The CDR3 extends over 14 amino acids. The entire variable domain, with the rest obtained from reference TRBV11-2 and TRBJ1-1, is as follows: EAGVAQSPRYKIIEKRQSVAFWCNPISGHATLYWYQQILGQGPKLLIQFQNNGVVDDSQLPKDRFSAERLKGVDSTLKIQPAKLEDSAVYLCASSLDGRDTEAFFGQGTRLTVV.

In DNA, the CDR3 is TGTGCCAGCAGCGAAACTAACTATGGCTACACCTTC. It encodes CASSETNYGYTF. V gene TRBV5-4 combines with J gene TRBJ1-2; no clear D gene. The CDR3 is 12 residues long. Trimming pared 4 bases from V and 0 bases from J, leaving 4 bases between. The germline gives CDR1 SGHNT, CDR2 YYREEE (reference sequence).

For this clone: Other nucleotide sequences from this sample produce the same CDR3. The chain is built from TRBV9 and TRBJ1-2; D ambiguous. The CDR3 covers 12 residues. V was trimmed by 0 bases and J by 5 bases, leaving 5 bases between them. From germline, CDR1 is SGDLS and CDR2 YYNGEE. The CDR3 reads CASSVGVYGYTF. The CDR3 nucleotides read TGTGCCAGCAGCGTAGGAGTATATGGCTACACCTTC.